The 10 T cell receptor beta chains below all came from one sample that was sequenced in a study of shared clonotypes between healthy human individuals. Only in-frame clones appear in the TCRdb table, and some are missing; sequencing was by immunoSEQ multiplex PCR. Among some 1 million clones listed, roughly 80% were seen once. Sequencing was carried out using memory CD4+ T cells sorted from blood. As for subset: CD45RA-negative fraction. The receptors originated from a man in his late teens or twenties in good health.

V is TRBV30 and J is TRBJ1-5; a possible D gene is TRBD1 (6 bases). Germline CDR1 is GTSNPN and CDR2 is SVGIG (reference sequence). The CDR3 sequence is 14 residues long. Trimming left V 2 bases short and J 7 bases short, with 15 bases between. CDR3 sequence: CAWSSLQGIQPQHF. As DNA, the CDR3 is TGTGCCTGGAGTTCGCTACAGGGTATCCAGCCCCAGCATTTT.

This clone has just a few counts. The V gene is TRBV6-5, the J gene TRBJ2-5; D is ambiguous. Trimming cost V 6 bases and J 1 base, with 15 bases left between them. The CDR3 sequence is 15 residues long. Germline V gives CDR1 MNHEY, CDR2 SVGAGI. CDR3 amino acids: CASSRRPSRQETQYF. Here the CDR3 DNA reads TGTGCCAGCAGCCGACGTCCTTCCCGCCAAGAGACCCAGTACTTC.

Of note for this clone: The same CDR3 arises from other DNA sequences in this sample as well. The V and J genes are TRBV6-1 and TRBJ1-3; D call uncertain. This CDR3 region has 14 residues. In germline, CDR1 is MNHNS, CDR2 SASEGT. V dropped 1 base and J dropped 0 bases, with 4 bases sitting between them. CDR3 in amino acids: CASSEGYSGNTIYF. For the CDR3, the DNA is TGTGCCAGCAGTGAAGGTTACTCTGGAAACACCATATATTTT.

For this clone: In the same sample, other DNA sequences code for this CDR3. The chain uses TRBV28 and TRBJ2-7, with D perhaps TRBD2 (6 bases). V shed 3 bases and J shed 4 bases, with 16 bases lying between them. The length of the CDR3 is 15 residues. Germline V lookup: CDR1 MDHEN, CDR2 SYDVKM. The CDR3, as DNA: TGTGCCAGCAGTTTTTCAGGGTTGGGGGGATACGAGCAGTACTTC. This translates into CASSFSGLGGYEQYF.

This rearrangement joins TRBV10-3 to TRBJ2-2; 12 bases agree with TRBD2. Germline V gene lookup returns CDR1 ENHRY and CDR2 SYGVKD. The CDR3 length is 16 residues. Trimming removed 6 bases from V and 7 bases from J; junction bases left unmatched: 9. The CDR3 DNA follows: TGTGCCATCAGCGGCGGACTAGCGGGGCACGGCGGGGAGCTGTTTTTT. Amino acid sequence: CAISGGLAGHGGELFF.

CDR3 loop: CASSPRQGAREQYF. The CDR3 coding sequence is TGTGCCAGCAGCCCGCGACAGGGGGCTCGCGAGCAGTACTTC. This chain connects TRBV5-6 to TRBJ2-7; 10 bases line up with TRBD1. The V and J ends lost 4 bases and 6 bases, in that order; junction bases with no gene match: 7. This CDR3 spans 14 amino acids. CDR1 and CDR2 (germline): SGHDT, YYEEEE.

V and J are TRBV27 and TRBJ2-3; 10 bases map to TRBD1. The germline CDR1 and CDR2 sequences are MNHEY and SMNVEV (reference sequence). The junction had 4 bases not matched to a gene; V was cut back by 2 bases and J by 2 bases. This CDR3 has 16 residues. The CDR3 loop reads CASSLIGTGATDTQYF. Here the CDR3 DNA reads TGTGCCAGCAGTTTAATCGGGACAGGGGCCACAGATACGCAGTATTTT.

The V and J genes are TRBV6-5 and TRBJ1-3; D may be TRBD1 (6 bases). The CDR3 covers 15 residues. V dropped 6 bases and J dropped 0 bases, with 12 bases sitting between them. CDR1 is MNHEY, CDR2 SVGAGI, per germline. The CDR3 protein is CASSRTVLSGNTIYF. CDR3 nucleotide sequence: TGTGCCAGCAGCCGGACAGTCCTCTCTGGAAACACCATATATTTT.

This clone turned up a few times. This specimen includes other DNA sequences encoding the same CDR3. CDR3 amino acids: CASSIGYQPQHF. The CDR3 DNA sequence: TGTGCCAGTAGTATCGGCTATCAGCCCCAGCATTTT. The rearrangement links TRBV19 to TRBJ1-5; D unclear. The germline V gene has CDR1 LNHDA and CDR2 SQIVND (reference sequence). V lost 3 bases and J lost 5, with 5 bases in between. The CDR3 spans 12 residues.

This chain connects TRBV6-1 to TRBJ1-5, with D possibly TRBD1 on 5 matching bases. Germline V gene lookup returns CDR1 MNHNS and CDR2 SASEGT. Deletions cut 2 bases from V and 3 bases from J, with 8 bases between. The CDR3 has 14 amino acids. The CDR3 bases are TGTGCCAGCAGTGAACAGGGCAACAATCAGCCCCAGCATTTT. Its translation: CASSEQGNNQPQHF.